This T cell receptor beta chain originates from a study of Tregs in tolerant kidney transplant recipients. Study-level results: No direct test of biological reproducibility was done here.

Using immunoSEQ multiplex PCR, the repertoire was profiled, and TCRdb retains in-frame clones only, with some absent. The profile covers under 90,000 clones, with about 91% appearing a single time and about 1.6% taken by the ten largest. After removal of 4 bases from V and 5 bases from J, the junction contained 8 bases not matched to a gene. There are 15 residues in the CDR3. The V gene's germline CDR1 is SGHAT and CDR2 FQDESV (reference sequence). In regard to this clone: Its antigen is unknown.

Related graft donors supplied nonmyeloablative bone marrow transplants, and mixed chimerism was transient. CD4+CD25+CD127- Tregs, CD4+CD25- non-Tregs, CD4 and CD8 cells were sorted. The source is a human patient who received a combined kidney and bone marrow transplant. Some T cells may have come from the graft donor. V and J are TRBV11-1 and TRBJ2-7, with TRBD2 matching 10 bases. The sequencing used CD4+ T cells from blood (PBMCs), collected 24 months after the transplant. The CDR3 sequence: CASSSLAGVWDEQYF. The CDR3 bases are TGTGCCAGCAGCTCTCTAGCGGGAGTTTGGGACGAGCAGTACTTC.